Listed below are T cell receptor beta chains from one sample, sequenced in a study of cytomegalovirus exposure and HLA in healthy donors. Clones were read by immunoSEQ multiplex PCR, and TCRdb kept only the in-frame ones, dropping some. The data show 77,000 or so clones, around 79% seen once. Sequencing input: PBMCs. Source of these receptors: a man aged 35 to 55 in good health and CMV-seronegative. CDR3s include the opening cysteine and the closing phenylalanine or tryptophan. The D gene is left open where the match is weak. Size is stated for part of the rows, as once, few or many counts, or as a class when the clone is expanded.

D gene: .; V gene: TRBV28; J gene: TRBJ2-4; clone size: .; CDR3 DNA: TGTGCCAGCAGTACACCCCGGACAGACAGTCAGTACTTC; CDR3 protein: CASSTPRTDSQYF
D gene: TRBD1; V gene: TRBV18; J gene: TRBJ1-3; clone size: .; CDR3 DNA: TGTGCCAGCTCACGGGACAGGGGAAACACCATATATTTT; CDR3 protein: CASSRDRGNTIYF
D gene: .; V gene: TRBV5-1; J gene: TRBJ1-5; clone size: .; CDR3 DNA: TGCGCCAGCAGCTTGGACTCGGGGCAGCCCCAGCATTTT; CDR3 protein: CASSLDSGQPQHF
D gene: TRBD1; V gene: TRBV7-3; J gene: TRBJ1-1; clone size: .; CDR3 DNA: TGTGCCAGCAGCGGACAGGGAGGAAGCACTGAAGCTTTCTTT; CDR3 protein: CASSGQGGSTEAFF
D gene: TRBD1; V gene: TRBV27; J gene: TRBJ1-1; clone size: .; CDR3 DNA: TGTGCCAGCCAAAGGACAGGGAGATACACTGAAGCTTTCTTT; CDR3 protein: CASQRTGRYTEAFF
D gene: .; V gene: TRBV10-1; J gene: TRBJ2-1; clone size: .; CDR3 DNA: TGCGCCAGCAGTGATCCGGTGAATAATGAGCAGTTCTTC; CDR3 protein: CASSDPVNNEQFF
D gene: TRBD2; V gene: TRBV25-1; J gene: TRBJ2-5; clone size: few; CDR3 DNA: TGTGCCAGCAGTGAATTCCTCGGGGGACTAGTCCAAGAGACCCAGTACTTC; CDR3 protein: CASSEFLGGLVQETQYF
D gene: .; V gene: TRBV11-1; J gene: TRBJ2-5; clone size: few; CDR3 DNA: TGTGCCAGCAGCTTAGGTGGGGGCGCGGAGACCCAGTACTTC; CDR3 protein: CASSLGGGAETQYF
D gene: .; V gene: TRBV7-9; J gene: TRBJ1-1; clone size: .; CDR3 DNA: TGTGCCAGCAGCTCTCCGTGGGGGCCTAAATTGAACACTGAAGCTTTCTTT; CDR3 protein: CASSSPWGPKLNTEAFF
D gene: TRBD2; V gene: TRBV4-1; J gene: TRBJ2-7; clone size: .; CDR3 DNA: TGCGCCAGCAGCCAGGGGGGGACTGGTTACGAGCAGTACTTC; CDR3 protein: CASSQGGTGYEQYF
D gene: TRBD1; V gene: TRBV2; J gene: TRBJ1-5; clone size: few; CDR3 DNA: TGTGCCAGCAGTGTAAGGACAGGGGCTGGCAATCAGCCCCAGCATTTT; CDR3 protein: CASSVRTGAGNQPQHF
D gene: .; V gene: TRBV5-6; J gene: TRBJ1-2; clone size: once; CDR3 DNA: TGTGCCAGCAGCTTTGGGCAGGCTAACTATGGCTACACCTTC; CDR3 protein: CASSFGQANYGYTF
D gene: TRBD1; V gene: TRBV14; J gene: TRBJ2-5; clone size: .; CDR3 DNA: TGTGCCAGCAGCCAAGGGGACAGGGTTTTCGGAGGGGAGACCCAGTACTTC; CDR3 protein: CASSQGDRVFGGETQYF
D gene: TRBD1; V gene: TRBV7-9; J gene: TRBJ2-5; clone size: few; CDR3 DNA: TGTGCCAGCAGCTCCTCACCGGGACAGGGGGAGCGGGAGACCCAGTACTTC; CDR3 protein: CASSSSPGQGERETQYF
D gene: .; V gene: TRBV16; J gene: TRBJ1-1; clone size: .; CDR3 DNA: TGTGCCAGCAGCCCTTCGGGGGGTACTGAAGCTTTCTTT; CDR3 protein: CASSPSGGTEAFF
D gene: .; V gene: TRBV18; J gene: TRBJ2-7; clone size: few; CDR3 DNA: TGTGCCAGCTCGGGGGGTCCCTACGAGCAGTACTTC; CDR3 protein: CASSGGPYEQYF
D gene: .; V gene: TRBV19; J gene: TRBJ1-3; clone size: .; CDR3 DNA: TGTGCCAGTAGTATAGGGGCGAGCTCTGGAAACACCATATATTTT; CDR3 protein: CASSIGASSGNTIYF
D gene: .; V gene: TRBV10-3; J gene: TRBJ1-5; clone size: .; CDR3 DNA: TGTGCCATCAGTGAGTCGACTCTTGCGGGGAGCAATCAGCCCCAGCATTTT; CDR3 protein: CAISESTLAGSNQPQHF
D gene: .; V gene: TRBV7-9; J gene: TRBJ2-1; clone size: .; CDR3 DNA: TGTGCCAGCAGCAAGACAGGTTACAATGAGCAGTTCTTC; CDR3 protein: CASSKTGYNEQFF
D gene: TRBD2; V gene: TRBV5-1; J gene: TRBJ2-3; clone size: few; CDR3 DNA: TGCGCCAGCAGCTCAGTAGCGGGAGTCACCACAGATACGCAGTATTTT; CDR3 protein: CASSSVAGVTTDTQYF
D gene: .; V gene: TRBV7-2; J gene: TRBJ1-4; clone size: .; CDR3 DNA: TGTGCCAGCAGCCTAACCGGGGAGACAAAACTGTTTTTT; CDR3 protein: CASSLTGETKLFF
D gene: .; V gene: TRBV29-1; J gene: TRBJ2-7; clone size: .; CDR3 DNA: TGCAGCGTTATTTACAGAACCTACGAGCAGTACTTC; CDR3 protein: CSVIYRTYEQYF
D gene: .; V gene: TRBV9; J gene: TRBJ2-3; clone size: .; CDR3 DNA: TGTGCCAGCAGCGCCATTTCCGGGACACCTAATACGCAGTATTTT; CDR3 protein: CASSAISGTPNTQYF